This T cell receptor (beta chain) was captured in a study of blood T cell repertoires in COVID-19. On the study more broadly: Sources were T cells, B-cell-depleted T cells, or PBMCs; the material itself was cDNA or gDNA.

Repertoires were generated with immunoSEQ multiplex PCR, while TCRdb's copy carries only in-frame clones and drops some. The sample includes 150,000 to 200,000 clones, roughly 86% of them seen just once. CDR1 is SGHRS, CDR2 YFSETQ, per germline. V was clipped by 3 bases and J by 5 bases; unmatched bases: 5. The CDR3 consists of 13 residues. The TCR originated in a man aged 65-85 years with acute or convalescent COVID-19. The rearrangement joins TRBV5-1 to TRBJ2-7; 7 bases are shared with TRBD1. Sequenced input: peripheral blood. The CDR3: CASSSYRGDEQYF. The CDR3 DNA reads as TGCGCCAGCAGCTCCTACAGGGGTGACGAGCAGTACTTC.